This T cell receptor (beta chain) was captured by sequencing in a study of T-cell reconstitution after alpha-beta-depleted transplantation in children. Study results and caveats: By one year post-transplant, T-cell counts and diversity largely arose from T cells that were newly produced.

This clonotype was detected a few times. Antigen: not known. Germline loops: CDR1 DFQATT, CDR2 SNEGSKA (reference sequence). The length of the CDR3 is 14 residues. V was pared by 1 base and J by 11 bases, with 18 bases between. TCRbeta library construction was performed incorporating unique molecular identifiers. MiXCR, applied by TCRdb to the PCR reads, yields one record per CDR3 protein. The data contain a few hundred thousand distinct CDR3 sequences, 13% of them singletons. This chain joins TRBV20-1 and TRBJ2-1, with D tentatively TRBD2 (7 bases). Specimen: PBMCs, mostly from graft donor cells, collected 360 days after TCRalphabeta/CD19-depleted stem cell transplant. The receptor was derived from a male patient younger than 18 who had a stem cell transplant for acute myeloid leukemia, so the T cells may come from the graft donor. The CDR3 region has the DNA TGCAGTGCTAGAGTGGGTCAAGGGGGAGGGCAGCAGTTCTTC. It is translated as CSARVGQGGGQQFF.